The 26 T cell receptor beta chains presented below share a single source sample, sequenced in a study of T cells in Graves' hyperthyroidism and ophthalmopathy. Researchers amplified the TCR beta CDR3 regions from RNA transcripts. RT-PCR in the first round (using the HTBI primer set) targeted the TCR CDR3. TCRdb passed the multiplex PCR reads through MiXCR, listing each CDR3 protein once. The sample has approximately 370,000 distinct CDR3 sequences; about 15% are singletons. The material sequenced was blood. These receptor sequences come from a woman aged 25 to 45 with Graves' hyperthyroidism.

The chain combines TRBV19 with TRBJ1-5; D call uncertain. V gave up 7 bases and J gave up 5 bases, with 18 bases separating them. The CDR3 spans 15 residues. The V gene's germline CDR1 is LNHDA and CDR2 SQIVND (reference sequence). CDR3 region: CASTPKWADYQPQHF. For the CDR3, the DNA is TGTGCCAGTACCCCGAAGTGGGCAGACTATCAGCCCCAGCATTTT.

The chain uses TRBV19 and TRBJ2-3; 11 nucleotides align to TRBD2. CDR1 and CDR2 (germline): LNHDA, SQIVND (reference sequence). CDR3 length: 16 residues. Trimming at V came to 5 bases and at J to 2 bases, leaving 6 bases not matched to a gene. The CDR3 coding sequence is TGTGCCAGTAGTGAGGGACTAGCGGAGACCACAGATACGCAGTATTTT. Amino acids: CASSEGLAETTDTQYF.

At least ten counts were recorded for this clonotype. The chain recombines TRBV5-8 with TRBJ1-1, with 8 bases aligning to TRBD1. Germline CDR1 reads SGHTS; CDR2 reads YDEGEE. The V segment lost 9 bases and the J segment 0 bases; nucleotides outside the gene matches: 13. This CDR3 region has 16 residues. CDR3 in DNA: TGTGCCATCTCAACCGGGACAGGCTTTATGAACACTGAAGCTTTCTTT. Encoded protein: CAISTGTGFMNTEAFF.

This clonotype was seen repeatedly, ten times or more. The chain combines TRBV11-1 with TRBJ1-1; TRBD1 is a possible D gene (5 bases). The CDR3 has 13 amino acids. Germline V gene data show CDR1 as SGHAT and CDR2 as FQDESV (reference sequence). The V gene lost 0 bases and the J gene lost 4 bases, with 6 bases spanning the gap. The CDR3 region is CASSLAGGTEAFF. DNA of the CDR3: TGTGCCAGCAGCTTAGCGGGGGGCACTGAAGCTTTCTTT.

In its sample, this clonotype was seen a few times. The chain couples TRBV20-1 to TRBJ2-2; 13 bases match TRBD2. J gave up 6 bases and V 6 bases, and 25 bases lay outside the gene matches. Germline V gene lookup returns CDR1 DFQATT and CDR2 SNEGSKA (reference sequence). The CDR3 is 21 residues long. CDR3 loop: CSASAATGLAGSRSLAGELFF. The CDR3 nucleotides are TGCAGTGCGTCCGCCGCCACGGGACTAGCGGGGAGCCGATCATTAGCCGGGGAGCTGTTTTTT.

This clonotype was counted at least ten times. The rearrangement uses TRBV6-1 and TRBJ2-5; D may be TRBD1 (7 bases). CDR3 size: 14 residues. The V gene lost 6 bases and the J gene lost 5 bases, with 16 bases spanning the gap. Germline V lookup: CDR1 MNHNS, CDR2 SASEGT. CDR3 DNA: TGTGCCAGCAGCTACCAGGGGGAGGCGGAGACCCAGTACTTC. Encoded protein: CASSYQGEAETQYF.

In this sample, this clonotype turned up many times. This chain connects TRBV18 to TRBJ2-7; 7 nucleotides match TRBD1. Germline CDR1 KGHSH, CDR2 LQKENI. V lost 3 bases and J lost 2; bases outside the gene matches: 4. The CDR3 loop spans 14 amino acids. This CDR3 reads CASSPRDSTYEQYF. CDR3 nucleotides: TGTGCCAGCTCACCCCGGGACAGCACCTACGAGCAGTACTTC.

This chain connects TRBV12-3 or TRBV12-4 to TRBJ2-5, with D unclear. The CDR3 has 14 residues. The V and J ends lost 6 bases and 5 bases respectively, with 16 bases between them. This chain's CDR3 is CASSSRAVVETQYF. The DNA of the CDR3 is TGTGCCAGCAGCTCCCGGGCGGTTGTGGAGACCCAGTACTTC.

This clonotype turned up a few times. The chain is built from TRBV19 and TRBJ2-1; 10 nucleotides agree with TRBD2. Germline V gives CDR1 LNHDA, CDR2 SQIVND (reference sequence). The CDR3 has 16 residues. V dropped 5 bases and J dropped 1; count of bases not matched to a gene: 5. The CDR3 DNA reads TGTGCCAGTAGTGGGGCTAGCGGGAGTTCCTACAATGAGCAGTTCTTC. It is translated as CASSGASGSSYNEQFF.

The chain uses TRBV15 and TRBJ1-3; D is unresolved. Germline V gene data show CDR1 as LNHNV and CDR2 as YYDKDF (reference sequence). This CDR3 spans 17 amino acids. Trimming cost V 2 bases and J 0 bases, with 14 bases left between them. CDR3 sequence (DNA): TGTGCCACCAGCAGACGAGAAGTAGCCCTCTCTGGAAACACCATATATTTT. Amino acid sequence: CATSRREVALSGNTIYF.

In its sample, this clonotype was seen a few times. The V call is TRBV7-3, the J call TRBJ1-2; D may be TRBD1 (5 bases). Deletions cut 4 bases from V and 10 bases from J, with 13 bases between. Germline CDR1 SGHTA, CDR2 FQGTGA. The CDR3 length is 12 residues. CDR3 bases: TGTGCCAGCAGCTCGACGGGGGATATCTACACCTTC. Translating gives CASSSTGDIYTF.

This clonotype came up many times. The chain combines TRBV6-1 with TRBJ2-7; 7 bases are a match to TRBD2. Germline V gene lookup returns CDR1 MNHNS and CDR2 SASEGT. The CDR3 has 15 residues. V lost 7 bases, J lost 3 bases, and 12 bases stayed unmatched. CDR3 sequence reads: CASTPGGYSYYEQYF. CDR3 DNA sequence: TGTGCCAGCACTCCCGGGGGGTACAGTTACTACGAGCAGTACTTC.

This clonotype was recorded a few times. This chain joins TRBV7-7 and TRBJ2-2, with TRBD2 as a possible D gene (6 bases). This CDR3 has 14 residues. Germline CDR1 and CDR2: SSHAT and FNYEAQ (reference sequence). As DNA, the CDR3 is TGTGCTAGTCAGGAGGGCGTAGAGACCGGGGAGCTGTTTTTT. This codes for CASQEGVETGELFF.

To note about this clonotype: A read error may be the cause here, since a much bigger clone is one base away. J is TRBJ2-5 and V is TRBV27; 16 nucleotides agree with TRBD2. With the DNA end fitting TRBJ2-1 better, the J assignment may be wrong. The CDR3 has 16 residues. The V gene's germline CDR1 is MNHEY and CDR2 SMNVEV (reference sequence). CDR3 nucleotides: TGTGCCAGCAGTGTAACCGGGACTAGCGGGGGGGAGACCCAGTTCTTC. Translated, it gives CASSVTGTSGGETQFF.

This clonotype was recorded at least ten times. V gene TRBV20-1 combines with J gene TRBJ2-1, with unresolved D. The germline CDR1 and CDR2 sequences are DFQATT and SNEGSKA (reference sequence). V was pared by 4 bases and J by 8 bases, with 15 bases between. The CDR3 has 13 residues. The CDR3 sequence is CSANGIGLHEQFF. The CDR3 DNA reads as TGCAGTGCTAATGGTATTGGCCTACATGAGCAGTTCTTC.

CDR3 amino acids: CASSEQGNPFNYGYTF. The CDR3 DNA follows: TGTGCCAGCAGTGAACAGGGCAACCCTTTTAACTATGGCTACACCTTC. J is TRBJ1-2 and V is TRBV2; possibly TRBD1 for D (5 bases). The CDR3 runs 16 residues. The germline gives CDR1 SNHLY, CDR2 FYNNEI. Deletions cut 2 bases from V and 1 base from J, with 14 bases between.

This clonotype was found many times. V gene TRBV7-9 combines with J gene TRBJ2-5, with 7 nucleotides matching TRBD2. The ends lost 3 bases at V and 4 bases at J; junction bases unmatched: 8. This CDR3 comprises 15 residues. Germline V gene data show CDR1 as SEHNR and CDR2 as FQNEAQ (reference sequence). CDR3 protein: CASSFALRERETQYF. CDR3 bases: TGTGCCAGCAGCTTCGCTTTGCGGGAGAGAGAGACCCAGTACTTC.

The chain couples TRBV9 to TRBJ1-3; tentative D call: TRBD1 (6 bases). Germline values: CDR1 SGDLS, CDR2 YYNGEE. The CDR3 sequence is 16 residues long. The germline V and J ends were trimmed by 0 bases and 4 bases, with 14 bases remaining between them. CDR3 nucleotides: TGTGCCAGCAGCGTAGTAGGAAGGGACAACGGAAACACCATATATTTT. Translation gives CASSVVGRDNGNTIYF.

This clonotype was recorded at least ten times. The CDR3 coding sequence is TGTGCCAGCTCACAGGGGGCTGCGAACACTGAAGCTTTCTTT. Encoded protein: CASSQGAANTEAFF. The V and J genes are TRBV18 and TRBJ1-1, with 7 bases matching TRBD1. Germline values: CDR1 KGHSH, CDR2 LQKENI. The V segment lost 4 bases and the J segment 1 base; nucleotides outside the gene matches: 3. The CDR3 totals 14 residues.

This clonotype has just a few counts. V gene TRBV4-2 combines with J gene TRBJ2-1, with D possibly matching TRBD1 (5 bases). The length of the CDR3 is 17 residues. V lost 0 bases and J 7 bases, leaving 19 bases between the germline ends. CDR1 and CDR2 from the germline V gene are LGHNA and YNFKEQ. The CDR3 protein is CASSQERTGWGNNEQFF. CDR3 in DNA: TGTGCCAGCAGCCAAGAACGAACAGGCTGGGGCAATAATGAGCAGTTCTTC.

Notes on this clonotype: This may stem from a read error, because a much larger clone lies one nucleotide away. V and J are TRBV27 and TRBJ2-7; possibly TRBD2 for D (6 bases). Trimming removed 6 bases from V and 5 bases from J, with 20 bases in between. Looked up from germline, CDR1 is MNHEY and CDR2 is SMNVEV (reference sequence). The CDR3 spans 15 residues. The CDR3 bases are TGTGCCAGCAGCTATAGTTTCGGGGGTACCCACGAGCAGTACTTC. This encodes CASSYSFGGTHEQYF.

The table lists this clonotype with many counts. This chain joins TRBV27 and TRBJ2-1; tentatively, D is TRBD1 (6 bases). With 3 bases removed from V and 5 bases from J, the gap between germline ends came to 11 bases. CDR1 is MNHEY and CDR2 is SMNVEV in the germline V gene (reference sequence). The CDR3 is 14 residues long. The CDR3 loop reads CASSLFRGDNEQFF. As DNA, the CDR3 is TGTGCCAGCAGTTTGTTCAGGGGAGACAATGAGCAGTTCTTC.

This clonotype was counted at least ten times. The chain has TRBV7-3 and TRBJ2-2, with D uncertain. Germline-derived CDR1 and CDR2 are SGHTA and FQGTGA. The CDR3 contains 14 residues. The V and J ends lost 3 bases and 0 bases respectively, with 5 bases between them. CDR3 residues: CASSLNANTGELFF. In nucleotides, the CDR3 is TGTGCCAGCAGCTTGAACGCGAACACCGGGGAGCTGTTTTTT. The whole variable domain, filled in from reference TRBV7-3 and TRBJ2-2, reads GAGVSQTPSNKVTEKGKYVELRCDPISGHTALYWYRQSLGQGPEFLIYFQGTGAADDSGLPNDRFFAVRPEGSVSTLKIQRTERGDSAVYLCASSLNANTGELFFGEGSRLTVL.

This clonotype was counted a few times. This chain's CDR3 is CASSRRGRDEQYF. CDR3 nucleotide sequence: TGTGCCAGCAGTCGAAGGGGACGGGACGAGCAGTACTTC. The rearrangement uses TRBV6-1 and TRBJ2-7, with D perhaps matching TRBD1 or TRBD2 (5 bases each). V dropped 5 bases and J dropped 5 bases, with 13 bases sitting between them. This CDR3 has 13 amino acids. CDR1 and CDR2 (germline): MNHNS, SASEGT.

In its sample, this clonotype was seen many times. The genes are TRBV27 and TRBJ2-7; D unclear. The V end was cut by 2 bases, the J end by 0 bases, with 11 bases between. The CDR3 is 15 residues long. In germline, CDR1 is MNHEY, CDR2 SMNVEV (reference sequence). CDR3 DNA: TGTGCCAGCAGTTTAAGGGTCAGGAGCTCCTACGAGCAGTACTTC. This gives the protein CASSLRVRSSYEQYF.

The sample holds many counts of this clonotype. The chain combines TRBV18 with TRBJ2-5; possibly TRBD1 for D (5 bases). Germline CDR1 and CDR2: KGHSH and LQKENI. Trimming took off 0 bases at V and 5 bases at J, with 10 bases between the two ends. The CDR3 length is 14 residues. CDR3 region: CASSPPARVETQYF. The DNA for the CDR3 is TGTGCCAGCTCACCACCAGCCAGGGTTGAGACCCAGTACTTC.